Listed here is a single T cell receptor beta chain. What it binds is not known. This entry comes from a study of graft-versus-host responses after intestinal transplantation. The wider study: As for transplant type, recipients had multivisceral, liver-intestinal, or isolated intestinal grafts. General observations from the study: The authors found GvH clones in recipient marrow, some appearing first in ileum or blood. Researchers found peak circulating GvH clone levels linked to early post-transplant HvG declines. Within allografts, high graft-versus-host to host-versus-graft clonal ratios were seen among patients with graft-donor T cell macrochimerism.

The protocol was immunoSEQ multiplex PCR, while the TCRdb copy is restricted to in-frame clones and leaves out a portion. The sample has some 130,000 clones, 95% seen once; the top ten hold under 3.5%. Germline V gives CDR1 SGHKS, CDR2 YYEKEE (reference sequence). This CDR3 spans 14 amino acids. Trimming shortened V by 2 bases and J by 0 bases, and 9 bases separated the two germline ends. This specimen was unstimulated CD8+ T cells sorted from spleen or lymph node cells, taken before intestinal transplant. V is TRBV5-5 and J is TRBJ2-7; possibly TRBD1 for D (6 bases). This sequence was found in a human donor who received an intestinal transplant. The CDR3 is CASSFPGHSYEQYF. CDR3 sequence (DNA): TGTGCCAGCAGCTTCCCGGGACACTCCTACGAGCAGTACTTC.